This T cell receptor beta chain was sequenced for a study of blood T cells in healthy people across ages. Regarding the study as a whole: Roughly linearly, TCR beta diversity per million T cells fell as age increased.

V was shortened by 4 bases and J by 3 bases, with 9 bases between the two germline ends. The CDR3 extends over 13 amino acids. Germline V lookup: CDR1 SQVTM, CDR2 ANQGSEA. Through a sample-barcoded 5' primer and a J-beta primer mix, a second PCR was run for 7 to 11 cycles. TCRdb itself ran the 5' RACE reads through MiXCR, one entry per CDR3 protein. The sample includes about 1 million distinct CDR3 sequences, almost 25% of them seen just once. This clonotype was observed a few times. Antigen unknown. A further study also used this sample, focusing on T cells of mothers and their children. That paper states: Reads recorded for TCR beta CDR3 numbered over 9 million per mother and some 3.3 million per child.

The chain joins TRBV29-1 to TRBJ2-2, with a possible D match to TRBD2 (5 bases). The sequence came from a girl aged 2 to 9 in good health. The sequenced sample was blood. The CDR3 coding sequence is TGCAGCGTTGGAGGGCAGTACACCGGGGAGCTGTTTTTT. Translating it yields CSVGGQYTGELFF.